This T cell receptor beta chain was profiled in a study of T cells in localized non-small cell lung cancer. This clone was detected a few times. The assay was immunoSEQ multiplex PCR, and TCRdb's table has in-frame clones only and misses some. This repertoire shows some 1,600 clones, approximately 20% found once; its top ten account for about 26%. Trimming took off 1 base at V and 6 bases at J, with 12 bases between the two ends. The CDR3 sequence is 15 residues long. Germline V CDR1 and CDR2: SGHNT, YENEEA. The sample here was lung tumor tissue, taken before any cancer treatment. The gene calls are TRBV11-3 and TRBJ2-2, with D possibly being TRBD2 (6 bases). This TCR was recovered from a man aged 35 to 69 with stage III squamous cell lung carcinoma. DNA of the CDR3: TGTGCCAGCAGCTTAGGACTAGTTAGAGCCGGGGAGCTGTTTTTT. This gives the protein CASSLGLVRAGELFF.